This T cell receptor (beta chain) was identified in a study of cytomegalovirus exposure and HLA in healthy donors. Study information: Unique TCRs from HLA-typed donors, 75 million to 100 million of them, were held in an early data release.

Trimming left V 4 bases short and J 0 bases short, with 6 bases between. This CDR3 spans 12 amino acids. CDR1 SQVTM and CDR2 ANQGSEA come from the germline V gene. General observations from the study: When a later analysis compared HLA-associated TCR beta chains with equally common others, the HLA-associated chains turned out to be more clonally expanded and to have lower generation probabilities. In a later analysis, donors in an Asian-associated ancestry cluster reportedly had fewer N-insertions in productive TCRs than the cohort mean.

It was with 60 Vbeta and 13 Jbeta primers that the PCR ran. Original analysis: There were some 87 million unique TCR beta chains by a later count, and 10 million to 12 million of them were shared. The assay was immunoSEQ multiplex PCR, and TCRdb's table has in-frame clones only and misses some. V and J calls and clone size follow that table, whereas D and trimming were derived from the DNA. The sample contains about 120,000 clones, about four fifths of which appear only once. On this clone itself: Its antigen is still unknown.

The sequenced sample was PBMCs. This TCR was recovered from a woman aged 35 to 49 in good health and CMV-seronegative. This rearrangement joins TRBV29-1 to TRBJ1-2; D is undetermined. The CDR3: CSVGEANYGYTF. The CDR3 bases are TGCAGCGTTGGTGAGGCTAACTATGGCTACACCTTC.